A single sample gave rise to the 17 T cell receptor beta chains below, sequenced in a study of blood T cell repertoires in COVID-19 (dated by TCRdb to the early 2020s). The library was obtained by the immunoSEQ multiplex PCR assay. Imported from immuneACCESS, the table was reduced by TCRdb to in-frame sequences with V and J called. These copies leave out some clones; in studies compared against another copy, an unresolved V gene accounts for under half, and the cause of the remainder is not known. The sample table shows tens of thousands of clones, and roughly 89% are seen once. Around 5% of the sample lies in the top ten. The sample consisted of peripheral blood. Source of these receptors: a man in his sixties with active COVID-19.

The chain combines TRBV25-1 with TRBJ1-3; TRBD1 aligns across 7 bases. This CDR3 region has 16 residues. The V gene end was trimmed by 4 bases and the J gene end by 1 base; junction bases not matched to a gene: 7. Germline CDR1 MGHDK, CDR2 SYGVNS. The chain's CDR3 is CASSGIRGASGNTIYF. The CDR3 coding sequence is TGTGCCAGCAGTGGCATCAGGGGGGCTTCTGGAAACACCATATATTTT.

This chain joins TRBV4-1 and TRBJ2-7, with no clear D. V lost 2 bases and J 7 bases, leaving 15 bases between the germline ends. This CDR3 comprises 14 residues. CDR1 is MGHRA and CDR2 is YSYEKL in the germline V gene. CDR3 protein: CASSQPRRSREQYF. CDR3 DNA: TGCGCCAGCAGCCAACCCAGAAGGAGTCGAGAGCAGTACTTC.

This chain connects TRBV10-1 to TRBJ2-1; no firm D call. V lost 8 bases and J 0 bases, leaving 17 bases between the germline ends. The CDR3 sequence is 16 residues long. Germline loops: CDR1 WNHNN, CDR2 SYGVQD (reference sequence). The CDR3 coding sequence is TGCGCCAGCTCGAGGCTAGACCACGACTCCTACAATGAGCAGTTCTTC. This codes for CASSRLDHDSYNEQFF.

The chain links TRBV5-1 to TRBJ2-7; 7 nucleotides line up with TRBD1. V lost 1 base and J lost 2; bases outside the gene matches: 6. This CDR3 has 15 amino acids. The germline gives CDR1 SGHRS, CDR2 YFSETQ. The CDR3 DNA reads TGCGCCAGCAGCTTGACAGGGGCTATTACCTACGAGCAGTACTTC. Translation: CASSLTGAITYEQYF. Full variable domain (missing parts from reference TRBV5-1 and TRBJ2-7): KAGVTQTPRYLIKTRGQQVTLSCSPISGHRSVSWYQQTPGQGLQFLFEYFSETQRNKGNFPGRFSGRQFSNSRSEMNVSTLELGDSALYLCASSLTGAITYEQYFGPGTRLTVT.

This sequence joins TRBV27 and TRBJ2-7; 8 nucleotides agree with TRBD1. The trim removed 5 bases at V and 6 bases at J, leaving 12 bases unmatched. This CDR3 spans 15 amino acids. CDR1 and CDR2 (germline): MNHEY, SMNVEV (reference sequence). CDR3 coding DNA: TGTGCCAGCAGTATCAAGCAGGGGGCCGGAGGCGAGCAGTACTTC. Translation gives CASSIKQGAGGEQYF.

The V call is TRBV6-5, the J call TRBJ2-1; TRBD2 matches 12 bases. V trimming: 4 bases; J trimming: 4 bases; junction bases outside the gene matches: 2. The CDR3 is 15 residues long. Germline V CDR1 and CDR2: MNHEY, SVGAGI. This chain's CDR3 is CASSSLAGGYNEQFF. CDR3 DNA sequence: TGTGCCAGCAGTTCACTAGCGGGAGGTTACAATGAGCAGTTCTTC.

A word on this clone: A junction end diverges from the germline sequence, so it may reflect a read error. The chain combines TRBV6-5 with TRBJ2-7, with D possibly being TRBD1 (6 bases). CDR1 MNHEY and CDR2 SVGAGI come from the germline V gene. This CDR3 comprises 15 residues. In nucleotides, the CDR3 is TGTGCCAGCAGTTATCCCCGGATCCCAGGGGACGAGCAGTATTTC. It is translated as CASSYPRIPGDEQYF.

This rearrangement joins TRBV7-8 to TRBJ2-5, with TRBD2 matching 11 bases. Germline trimming cut 5 bases from V and 7 bases from J; bases unmatched to any gene: 6. The V gene's germline CDR1 is SGHVS and CDR2 FQNEAQ. The CDR3 is 14 amino acids. In DNA, the CDR3 is TGTGCCAGCAGCCCCCTAGCGGGAGGCGCGACCCAGTACTTC. This encodes CASSPLAGGATQYF. Combining the CDR3 with reference TRBV7-8 and TRBJ2-5 gives the whole variable domain GAGVSQSPRYKVAKRGQDVALRCDPISGHVSLFWYQQALGQGPEFLTYFQNEAQLDKSGLPSDRFFAERPEGSVSTLKIQRTQQEDSAVYLCASSPLAGGATQYFGPGTRLLVL.

This sequence joins TRBV5-1 and TRBJ1-2, with a tentative D call TRBD1 (6 bases). This CDR3 has 15 residues. CDR1 is SGHRS, CDR2 YFSETQ, per germline. The V end was cut by 4 bases, the J end by 4 bases, with 17 bases between. CDR3 loop: CASSPSWDTSYGYTF. CDR3 coding DNA: TGCGCCAGCAGCCCTTCTTGGGACACCTCCTATGGCTACACCTTC.

The genes are TRBV6-1 and TRBJ2-6; D gene unclear. The CDR3 is made up of 16 amino acids. Germline CDR1 and CDR2: MNHNS and SASEGT. The ends were cut back, 2 bases at V and 0 bases at J, with 8 bases in the middle. The CDR3 loop is CASSERFSSGANVLTF. The DNA of the CDR3 is TGTGCCAGCAGTGAACGTTTCAGCTCTGGGGCCAACGTCCTGACTTTC.

There are a few counts of this clone. The chain links TRBV7-9 to TRBJ2-7; no definite D call. CDR3 length equals 15 residues. Germline CDR1 reads SEHNR; CDR2 reads FQNEAQ (reference sequence). The ends were cut back, 4 bases at V and 0 bases at J, with 13 bases in the middle. The CDR3, as DNA: TGTGCCAGCAGCTCTGACTTAACCCGCTCCTACGAGCAGTACTTC. It yields the protein CASSSDLTRSYEQYF.

This clone occurred a few times. This specimen includes other DNA sequences encoding the same CDR3. The V and J genes are TRBV30 and TRBJ1-5; no firm D call. The CDR3 is 13 amino acids. CDR1 and CDR2 from the germline V gene are GTSNPN and SVGIG (reference sequence). Trimming removed 0 bases from V and 3 bases from J, with 6 bases in between. The CDR3 DNA is TGTGCCTGGAGTGTCCGCGACAATCAGCCCCAGCATTTT. Its translation: CAWSVRDNQPQHF.

About this clone: The germline gene is not matched at one end of the junction; a read error may be the cause. This chain connects TRBV15 to TRBJ2-6; 8 nucleotides match TRBD1. The V gene's germline CDR1 is LNHNV and CDR2 YYDKDF (reference sequence). The length of the CDR3 is 17 residues. CDR3 nucleotides: TGTGCCACCAGCAGAGATCGGGGACAGGCCGGGGTCAACGTCCTGACTTTC. This codes for CATSRDRGQAGVNVLTF.

This chain uses TRBV7-8 with TRBJ2-6, with 12 bases lining up with TRBD2. Germline CDR1 SGHVS, CDR2 FQNEAQ. The CDR3 totals 19 residues. The V gene end was trimmed by 3 bases and the J gene end by 0 bases; junction bases not matched to a gene: 6. This chain's CDR3 is CASSFGLAGITSGANVLTF. The CDR3 DNA sequence: TGTGCCAGCAGCTTCGGACTAGCGGGGATCACCTCTGGGGCCAACGTCCTGACTTTC.

V usage is TRBV5-1 and J usage is TRBJ1-2; TRBD1 matches 7 bases. The V gene end was trimmed by 0 bases and the J gene end by 4 bases; junction bases not matched to a gene: 3. The CDR3 spans 14 residues. In germline, CDR1 is SGHRS, CDR2 YFSETQ. The CDR3 loop is CASSLVAGGYGYTF. Written as DNA, the CDR3 is TGCGCCAGCAGCTTGGTAGCAGGGGGCTATGGCTACACCTTC.

This chain connects TRBV27 to TRBJ1-5; perhaps TRBD1 as D (5 bases). The length of the CDR3 is 17 residues. Trimming stripped 6 bases from V and 5 bases from J, with 23 bases between. The V gene's germline CDR1 is MNHEY and CDR2 SMNVEV (reference sequence). CDR3 in amino acids: CASRTGVSPVADQPQHF. Written as DNA, the CDR3 is TGTGCCAGCAGAACAGGAGTTTCACCTGTCGCCGATCAGCCCCAGCATTTT.

The chain links TRBV28 to TRBJ2-3; maybe TRBD1 (5 bases). This CDR3 has 15 amino acids. Germline V gene lookup returns CDR1 MDHEN and CDR2 SYDVKM. Trimming shortened V by 6 bases and J by 1 base, and 14 bases separated the two germline ends. As DNA, the CDR3 is TGTGCCAGCAGCCGAACCCTAGGGGGCACAGATACGCAGTATTTT. Translating it yields CASSRTLGGTDTQYF.